The next 11 T cell receptor beta chains were all read from a single sample in a study of T cell changes during pregnancy in multiple sclerosis. Clones were read by immunoSEQ multiplex PCR, and TCRdb kept only the in-frame ones, dropping some. The sample includes about 72,000 clones, 91% seen only once; the top ten take around 0.7%. The sequencing here drew on peripheral blood, taken in the third trimester of pregnancy. The receptors here all came from a female donor in good health, enrolled as a control in a pregnancy study.

This chain uses TRBV11-3 with TRBJ2-3, with 8 bases lining up with TRBD2. CDR1 is SGHNT and CDR2 is YENEEA in the germline V gene. The CDR3 has 17 amino acids. The ends lost 5 bases at V and 6 bases at J; junction bases unmatched: 16. CDR3 sequence (DNA): TGTGCCAGCAGCGGCTACCAGACTAGCGAGACAGTGGATACGCAGTATTTT. It codes for CASSGYQTSETVDTQYF.

The chain joins TRBV9 to TRBJ2-2; TRBD2 agrees at 7 bases. Germline V gene data show CDR1 as SGDLS and CDR2 as YYNGEE. After removal of 4 bases from V and 2 bases from J, the junction contained 2 bases not matched to a gene. This CDR3 is built from 14 residues. CDR3: CASSQTSNTGELFF. CDR3 DNA sequence: TGTGCCAGCAGCCAGACTAGCAACACCGGGGAGCTGTTTTTT.

This chain connects TRBV15 to TRBJ2-5; D not certain. CDR3 size: 12 residues. The V end lost 2 bases, the J end lost 7 bases, and 8 bases lay between the germline ends. Germline CDR1 is LNHNV and CDR2 is YYDKDF (reference sequence). CDR3 DNA sequence: TGTGCCACCAGCAGACTACCGGGGACCCAGTACTTC. Translating gives CATSRLPGTQYF. Filled out from reference TRBV15 and TRBJ2-5, the complete variable domain reads DAMVIQNPRYQVTQFGKPVTLSCSQTLNHNVMYWYQQKSSQAPKLLFHYYDKDFNNEADTPDNFQSRRPNTSFCFLDIRSPGLGDTAMYLCATSRLPGTQYFGPGTRLLVL.

This rearrangement joins TRBV19 to TRBJ2-7; 8 positions match TRBD1. From germline, CDR1 is LNHDA and CDR2 SQIVND (reference sequence). This CDR3 contains 15 residues. The junction had 8 bases not matched to a gene; V was cut back by 5 bases and J by 2 bases. This chain's CDR3 is CASSPQQGGAYEQYF. CDR3 bases: TGTGCCAGTAGTCCCCAACAGGGGGGAGCCTACGAGCAGTACTTC.

V is TRBV7-2 and J is TRBJ2-3; D uncertain. Germline lookup yields CDR1 SGHTA and CDR2 FQGNSA. This CDR3 is built from 15 residues. V lost 1 base and J 0 bases, leaving 8 bases between the germline ends. CDR3 amino acids: CASSLVTTSTDTQYF. The DNA of the CDR3 is TGTGCCAGCAGCTTAGTAACTACCAGCACAGATACGCAGTATTTT.

V is TRBV19 and J is TRBJ1-2, with TRBD1 matching over 8 bases. The CDR3 loop spans 14 amino acids. With V trimmed by 5 bases and J by 2 bases, 4 bases remained unmatched. The germline V gene has CDR1 LNHDA and CDR2 SQIVND (reference sequence). CDR3 sequence reads: CASSSRTGNYGYTF. Written as DNA, the CDR3 is TGTGCCAGTAGTTCCCGGACAGGGAACTATGGCTACACCTTC.

CDR3 in DNA: TGTGCCAGCAGGGGACAGGGGTTGCAGTCCTACGAGCAGTACTTC. Its translation is CASRGQGLQSYEQYF. The chain combines TRBV6-5 with TRBJ2-7; 10 positions match TRBD1. The CDR3 consists of 15 residues. The J segment lost 1 base and the V segment lost 6 bases, leaving 6 bases of the junction unmatched. Germline loops: CDR1 MNHEY, CDR2 SVGAGI.

The rearrangement links TRBV5-1 to TRBJ2-7, with D possibly TRBD2 on 5 matching bases. The V and J ends lost 0 bases and 4 bases respectively, with 14 bases between them. CDR1 and CDR2 (germline): SGHRS, YFSETQ. The CDR3 spans 15 residues. The CDR3 DNA reads TGCGCCAGCAGCTTGGCCATACTAGACAAGTACGAGCAGTACTTC. This codes for CASSLAILDKYEQYF.

The rearrangement uses TRBV6-5 and TRBJ1-5, with D maybe TRBD1 (5 bases). Germline assignment: CDR1 MNHEY and CDR2 SVGAGI. Trimming stripped 0 bases from V and 6 bases from J, with 6 bases between. The CDR3 covers 13 residues. CDR3 loop: CASSYSGAQPQHF. As DNA, the CDR3 is TGTGCCAGCAGTTACTCAGGGGCTCAGCCCCAGCATTTT.

V and J are TRBV30 and TRBJ1-1; D not certain. The length of the CDR3 is 13 residues. Looked up from germline, CDR1 is GTSNPN and CDR2 is SVGIG (reference sequence). V lost 2 bases to trimming and J lost 4 bases, with 11 bases between them. The CDR3 loop is CAWSPRFGTEAFF. In nucleotides, the CDR3 is TGTGCCTGGAGTCCCCGGTTCGGCACTGAAGCTTTCTTT.

DNA of the CDR3: TGTGCCAGCAGTTGGACAGTGGGCACTGAAGCTTTCTTT. This encodes CASSWTVGTEAFF. The rearrangement links TRBV7-2 to TRBJ1-1; D is perhaps TRBD1 (6 bases). Germline loops: CDR1 SGHTA, CDR2 FQGNSA. V dropped 6 bases and J dropped 4 bases, with 12 bases sitting between them. This CDR3 spans 13 amino acids.